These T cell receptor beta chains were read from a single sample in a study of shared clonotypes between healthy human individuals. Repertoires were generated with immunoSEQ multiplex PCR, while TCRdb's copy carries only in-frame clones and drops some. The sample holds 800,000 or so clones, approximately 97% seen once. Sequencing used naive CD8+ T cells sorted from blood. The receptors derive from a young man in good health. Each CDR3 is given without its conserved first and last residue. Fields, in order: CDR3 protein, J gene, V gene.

CDR3 protein: ASKSREYFYEQY
J gene: TRBJ2-7
V gene: TRBV19

CDR3 protein: ALGRDTGELF
J gene: TRBJ2-2
V gene: TRBV18

CDR3 protein: ASSFRGFDEKLF
J gene: TRBJ1-4
V gene: TRBV5-5

CDR3 protein: ASSPRDGDAYEQY
J gene: TRBJ2-7
V gene: TRBV18

CDR3 protein: ATKGNRGQYYEQY
J gene: TRBJ2-7
V gene: TRBV27

CDR3 protein: ASSLTSRANEQF
J gene: TRBJ2-1
V gene: TRBV28

CDR3 protein: AISRDAEYNEQF
J gene: TRBJ2-1
V gene: TRBV6-5

CDR3 protein: ASSLQGRSYEQY
J gene: TRBJ2-7
V gene: TRBV5-6

CDR3 protein: ASRSRDRGWNNQPQH
J gene: TRBJ1-5
V gene: TRBV28

CDR3 protein: ASSLLGTSGRAGGF
J gene: TRBJ2-1
V gene: TRBV27

CDR3 protein: ASSPYENTGELF
J gene: TRBJ2-2
V gene: TRBV2

CDR3 protein: ASKSGSSSYNEQF
J gene: TRBJ2-1
V gene: TRBV28

CDR3 protein: ASSYQEGNYGYT
J gene: TRBJ1-2
V gene: TRBV6-5

CDR3 protein: AISEVAGRDTGELF
J gene: TRBJ2-2
V gene: TRBV10-3

CDR3 protein: ASSLDGRGYEQF
J gene: TRBJ2-1
V gene: TRBV7-9

CDR3 protein: ASSSSLADTDTQY
J gene: TRBJ2-3
V gene: TRBV5-1

CDR3 protein: ASRSGVTYSGANVLT
J gene: TRBJ2-6
V gene: TRBV28

CDR3 protein: ASRSVFGRQSYEQY
J gene: TRBJ2-7
V gene: TRBV19

CDR3 protein: ASSSTTGQTLTNEKLF
J gene: TRBJ1-4
V gene: TRBV7-9

CDR3 protein: ASSVGTGAYEQY
J gene: TRBJ2-7
V gene: TRBV9